The 26 T cell receptor beta chains presented below share a single source sample, sequenced in a study of cytomegalovirus exposure and HLA in healthy donors. The primer mix had 60 Vbeta and 13 Jbeta primers. Clones were sequenced by immunoSEQ multiplex PCR, and TCRdb holds only the in-frame ones, with some missing. The sample includes around 140,000 clones, over 75% seen only once; the top ten take 4.2%. Sequencing input: PBMCs. These receptors all stem from a male donor in good health and CMV-seropositive.

This clone turned up a few times. The J gene is TRBJ1-2, the V gene TRBV28; D may be TRBD1 (6 bases). Trimming took off 4 bases at V and 6 bases at J, with 18 bases between the two ends. CDR3 length: 15 amino acids. The V gene's germline CDR1 is MDHEN and CDR2 SYDVKM. CDR3 coding DNA: TGTGCCAGCAGTTCTGCGGGGGGCGTCCTTCATGGCTACACCTTC. Encoded protein: CASSSAGGVLHGYTF.

This chain links TRBV27 with TRBJ2-1, with D maybe TRBD1 (5 bases). This CDR3 has 16 amino acids. Trimming pared 3 bases from V and 0 bases from J, leaving 12 bases between. Looked up from germline, CDR1 is MNHEY and CDR2 is SMNVEV (reference sequence). CDR3 residues: CASSLGLESSYNEQFF. Here the CDR3 DNA reads TGTGCCAGCAGTTTGGGGCTAGAGAGCTCCTACAATGAGCAGTTCTTC.

This sequence joins TRBV7-9 and TRBJ1-6, with D tentatively TRBD1 (5 bases). V lost 2 bases and J 8 bases, leaving 13 bases between the germline ends. The CDR3 spans 15 residues. Germline assignment: CDR1 SEHNR and CDR2 FQNEAQ (reference sequence). The CDR3 DNA reads TGTGCCAGCAGCTTAAACACCGGGGGTGATTCACCCCTCCACTTT. It translates to CASSLNTGGDSPLHF.

The genes are TRBV6-5 and TRBJ2-3; no reliable D call. The CDR3 spans 14 residues. Germline V CDR1 and CDR2: MNHEY, SVGAGI. V was trimmed by 3 bases and J by 4 bases, leaving 11 bases between them. The CDR3 here is CASSYRVEPDTQYF. CDR3 bases: TGTGCCAGCAGTTATCGGGTGGAGCCAGATACGCAGTATTTT.

V and J are TRBV28 and TRBJ2-7; TRBD2 might be the D (6 bases). The CDR3 extends over 15 amino acids. The V gene lost 5 bases and the J gene lost 9 bases, with 23 bases spanning the gap. Germline V gene data show CDR1 as MDHEN and CDR2 as SYDVKM. The CDR3 nucleotides are TGTGCCAGCAGTCACCTCCGGGAGTTCGGGGCTGGGCAGTACTTC. Residues: CASSHLREFGAGQYF. The full variable domain, completed using reference TRBV28 and TRBJ2-7, is DVKVTQSSRYLVKRTGEKVFLECVQDMDHENMFWYRQDPGLGLRLIYFSYDVKMKEKGDIPEGYSVSREKKERFSLILESASTNQTSMYLCASSHLREFGAGQYFGPGTRLTVT.

This clone was observed a single time. The gene calls are TRBV7-8 and TRBJ2-6, with D maybe TRBD2 (5 bases). Germline CDR1 SGHVS, CDR2 FQNEAQ. The CDR3 length is 17 residues. Trimming took off 3 bases at V and 0 bases at J, with 12 bases between the two ends. The chain's CDR3 is CASSLRDLYSGANVLTF. The CDR3 DNA is TGTGCCAGCAGCTTGAGGGATTTATACTCTGGGGCCAACGTCCTGACTTTC. Supplemented by reference TRBV7-8 and TRBJ2-6, the full variable domain reads GAGVSQSPRYKVAKRGQDVALRCDPISGHVSLFWYQQALGQGPEFLTYFQNEAQLDKSGLPSDRFFAERPEGSVSTLKIQRTQQEDSAVYLCASSLRDLYSGANVLTFGAGSRLTVL.

J is TRBJ1-2 and V is TRBV7-2, with TRBD1 matching over 7 bases. Germline CDR1 reads SGHTA; CDR2 reads FQGNSA. After removal of 5 bases from V and 4 bases from J, the junction contained 7 bases not matched to a gene. The CDR3 is 14 residues long. CDR3 DNA: TGTGCCAGCAGCCCCCGGGACAGACTCTATGGCTACACCTTC. It translates to CASSPRDRLYGYTF.

The chain employs TRBV7-9 and TRBJ1-1; weak D call: TRBD1 (5 bases). Germline loops: CDR1 SEHNR, CDR2 FQNEAQ (reference sequence). Trimming removed 5 bases at V and 1 base at J, with 8 bases between. The CDR3 loop spans 13 amino acids. The CDR3 is CASSRGRNTEAFF. CDR3 sequence (DNA): TGTGCCAGCAGCAGGGGAAGGAACACTGAAGCTTTCTTT.

This clone was seen a few times. The V gene is TRBV10-3, the J gene TRBJ2-7; a possible D gene is TRBD1 (6 bases). The germline V gene has CDR1 ENHRY and CDR2 SYGVKD. The CDR3 has 14 amino acids. V was clipped by 8 bases and J by 4 bases, with 18 bases between them. CDR3 nucleotides: TGTGCCATCCGGGACACAGGGATGGGATACGAGCAGTACTTC. The encoded protein is CAIRDTGMGYEQYF.

The V and J genes are TRBV28 and TRBJ1-2, with D hard to call. The CDR3 covers 13 residues. V lost 8 bases to trimming and J lost 9 bases, with 19 bases between them. Germline V gene sequence: CDR1 MDHEN, CDR2 SYDVKM. The CDR3 nucleotides are TGTGCCAGCTTTGCGTCGGCCGGTGGGCGCTACACCTTC. As protein: CASFASAGGRYTF.

The chain couples TRBV20-1 to TRBJ1-2; TRBD1 matches at 10 bases. CDR1 DFQATT and CDR2 SNEGSKA come from the germline V gene (reference sequence). The CDR3 contains 11 residues. The trim removed 8 bases at V and 5 bases at J, leaving 2 bases unmatched. The CDR3 DNA sequence: TGCAGTCCGGGACAGGGGTATGGCTACACCTTC. Translation: CSPGQGYGYTF.

The V and J genes are TRBV5-4 and TRBJ1-2; 9 bases line up with TRBD1. The trim removed 4 bases at V and 4 bases at J, leaving 8 bases unmatched. Germline V gives CDR1 SGHNT, CDR2 YYREEE (reference sequence). This CDR3 is built from 15 residues. In nucleotides, the CDR3 is TGTGCCAGCAGCCCGGAGGGGACAGGGACCTATGGCTACACCTTC. This gives the protein CASSPEGTGTYGYTF.

V usage is TRBV1 and J usage is TRBJ1-2; TRBD1 is the table's D call and was not checked against the DNA. TRBV1 is noted as a pseudogene. This CDR3 has 14 amino acids. Here the CDR3 DNA reads TGCACCAGCAGCCAAGACAGTTACGACTATGGCTACACCTTC. Translation: CTSSQDSYDYGYTF.

This sequence joins TRBV13 and TRBJ2-3; the D is unclear. Germline V gene lookup returns CDR1 PRHDT and CDR2 FYEKMQ (reference sequence). The CDR3 is 12 amino acids. The V end lost 5 bases, the J end lost 6 bases, and 9 bases lay between the germline ends. The CDR3 sequence is CASSLLKDTQYF. CDR3 in DNA: TGTGCCAGCAGCCTACTGAAGGATACGCAGTATTTT.

Written as DNA, the CDR3 is TGTGCCGCGCTGGGGGGAGGACAGGGTGGAGAAAAACTGTTTTTT. The encoded protein is CAALGGGQGGEKLFF. The chain carries TRBV28 and TRBJ1-4, with TRBD1 identical over 8 bases. The CDR3 consists of 15 residues. The trim removed 11 bases at V and 8 bases at J, leaving 16 bases unmatched. The germline gives CDR1 MDHEN, CDR2 SYDVKM.

The chain has TRBV5-4 and TRBJ2-7, with TRBD1 matching over 7 bases. This CDR3 contains 17 residues. Germline V gene lookup returns CDR1 SGHNT and CDR2 YYREEE (reference sequence). V lost 0 bases, J lost 4 bases, and 13 bases stayed unmatched. CDR3 DNA sequence: TGTGCCAGCAGCTTGGGGTTAGGGGGCGGAGGAAGGTACGAGCAGTACTTC. Its translation is CASSLGLGGGGRYEQYF.

The chain joins TRBV7-8 to TRBJ1-1, with D possibly being TRBD1 (5 bases). The V and J ends lost 5 bases and 7 bases respectively, with 17 bases between them. The CDR3 sequence is 14 residues long. Per the germline V gene, CDR1 is SGHVS and CDR2 is FQNEAQ. CDR3 sequence: CASSPGHGPGEAFF. CDR3 in DNA: TGTGCCAGCAGCCCTGGACACGGTCCGGGTGAAGCTTTCTTT.

This clone turned up a few times. The chain carries TRBV5-4 and TRBJ1-6, with 7 bases that match TRBD1. CDR3 length: 15 residues. The junction had 4 bases not matched to a gene; V was cut back by 1 base and J by 6 bases. Germline V gives CDR1 SGHNT, CDR2 YYREEE (reference sequence). The CDR3 is CASSLRTGSNSPLHF. The CDR3 region has the DNA TGTGCCAGCAGCTTGAGGACAGGTAGTAATTCACCCCTCCACTTT. The full variable domain, completed using reference TRBV5-4 and TRBJ1-6, is ETGVTQSPTHLIKTRGQQVTLRCSSQSGHNTVSWYQQALGQGPQFIFQYYREEENGRGNFPPRFSGLQFPNYSSELNVNALELDDSALYLCASSLRTGSNSPLHFGNGTRLTVT.

J is TRBJ1-1 and V is TRBV5-1; tentatively, D is TRBD1 (5 bases). The CDR3 loop spans 13 amino acids. Looked up from germline, CDR1 is SGHRS and CDR2 is YFSETQ. Trimming removed 7 bases from V and 5 bases from J, with 15 bases in between. This chain's CDR3 is CASSGGGSTEAFF. The CDR3 nucleotides are TGCGCCAGCTCGGGGGGGGGAAGTACTGAAGCTTTCTTT.

This sequence joins TRBV7-9 and TRBJ2-2; 11 bases align to TRBD2. The CDR3 loop spans 19 amino acids. CDR1 is SEHNR and CDR2 is FQNEAQ in the germline V gene (reference sequence). The V segment lost 5 bases and the J segment 1 base; nucleotides outside the gene matches: 12. The CDR3 region is CASSLSLAGGGWNTGELFF. DNA of the CDR3: TGTGCCAGCAGCCTAAGCCTAGCGGGAGGCGGCTGGAACACCGGGGAGCTGTTTTTT.

This clone was observed a few times. This chain connects TRBV27 to TRBJ1-2, with TRBD1 matching 7 bases. Germline assignment: CDR1 MNHEY and CDR2 SMNVEV (reference sequence). V lost 5 bases and J lost 3; bases outside the gene matches: 9. The CDR3 spans 15 residues. The CDR3 coding sequence is TGTGCCAGCAGTCTCCGGACAGGTTCGGACTATGGCTACACCTTC. Translated, it gives CASSLRTGSDYGYTF.

This chain joins TRBV29-1 and TRBJ2-7, with TRBD1 matching 9 bases. The CDR3 covers 13 residues. In germline, CDR1 is SQVTM, CDR2 ANQGSEA. V lost 4 bases and J lost 3; bases outside the gene matches: 4. This CDR3 is CSVVTGGVYEQYF. The CDR3 DNA is TGCAGCGTTGTGACAGGGGGGGTCTACGAGCAGTACTTC.

A note on this clone: The junction does not match germline at one end; this may be a read error. The V gene is TRBV28, the J gene TRBJ2-3, with 14 bases lining up with TRBD2. The CDR3 sequence is 16 residues long. Germline CDR1 MDHEN, CDR2 SYDVKM. The CDR3 spells CASSSWTSGRTDTQYF. In DNA, the CDR3 is TGTGCCAGCAGTTCATGGACTAGCGGGAGGACAGATACGCAATATTTT.

The chain has TRBV28 and TRBJ2-1, with 12 bases fitting TRBD2. The germline V gene has CDR1 MDHEN and CDR2 SYDVKM. J lost 7 bases, V lost 6 bases, and 4 bases had no gene match. This CDR3 has 14 amino acids. CDR3 DNA: TGTGCCAGCAGGACTAGCGGGGGAAGGAATGAGCAGTTCTTC. It encodes CASRTSGGRNEQFF.

The chain links TRBV2 to TRBJ1-5, with 10 bases that match TRBD1. The CDR3 runs 15 residues. Per the germline V gene, CDR1 is SNHLY and CDR2 is FYNNEI. V was clipped by 6 bases and J by 3 bases; unmatched bases: 5. CDR3 bases: TGTGCCAGCAGCCAGGACAGGGGGACCAATCAGCCCCAGCATTTT. This gives the protein CASSQDRGTNQPQHF.

The gene calls are TRBV30 and TRBJ2-5; 11 bases are shared with TRBD2. The J call may be mistaken, given a closer DNA end match to TRBJ2-7. The CDR3 is made up of 16 amino acids. Germline values: CDR1 GTSNPN, CDR2 SVGIG (reference sequence). CDR3 protein: CAWSVGSGGGSYEQYF. The CDR3 DNA reads TGTGCCTGGAGTGTTGGTAGCGGGGGGGGCTCCTACGAGCAGTACTTC.